The next 24 T cell receptor beta chains were all read from a single sample in a study of T cell responses to AZD1222 COVID-19 vaccine. TCRdb's table, derived via immunoSEQ multiplex PCR, lists solely in-frame clones and lacks some. The profile shows approximately 170,000 clones, under 95% of them singletons. Specimen: peripheral blood, collected on day 0 of AZD1222 vaccination. These receptors came from an adult in good health.

V gene TRBV5-1 combines with J gene TRBJ2-7; no clear D. The germline V gene has CDR1 SGHRS and CDR2 YFSETQ. Trimming cost V 5 bases and J 5 bases, with 14 bases left between them. This CDR3 has 13 amino acids. The CDR3, as DNA: TGCGCCAGCAGGGAACCGGGTAGTGACGAGCAGTACTTC. Translated: CASREPGSDEQYF.

The rearrangement joins TRBV5-6 to TRBJ1-4, with TRBD1 as a possible D gene (5 bases). There are 14 residues in the CDR3. V gave up 2 bases and J gave up 8 bases, with 13 bases separating them. CDR1 and CDR2 (germline): SGHDT, YYEEEE. CDR3 coding DNA: TGTGCCAGCAGCTTTCCAGGGAAAGGCGAAAAACTGTTTTTT. It specifies CASSFPGKGEKLFF.

The rearrangement links TRBV29-1 to TRBJ2-1; TRBD1 aligns across 10 bases. After removal of 4 bases from V and 2 bases from J, the junction contained 2 bases not matched to a gene. The CDR3 totals 14 residues. Germline CDR1 reads SQVTM; CDR2 reads ANQGSEA. CDR3 amino acids: CSVVGTGAYNEQFF. As DNA, the CDR3 is TGCAGCGTTGTAGGGACAGGGGCCTACAATGAGCAGTTCTTC.

The chain combines TRBV5-1 with TRBJ2-6; D gene uncertain. Germline CDR1 SGHRS, CDR2 YFSETQ. Trimming pared 5 bases from V and 0 bases from J, leaving 6 bases between. The CDR3 is 14 amino acids. CDR3 DNA sequence: TGCGCCAGCAGAAGGACCTCTGGGGCCAACGTCCTGACTTTC. Translation gives CASRRTSGANVLTF.

The V and J genes are TRBV5-1 and TRBJ2-2; 14 nucleotides match TRBD2. The CDR3 extends over 20 amino acids. Unmatched junction bases numbered 16, after V lost 3 bases and J lost 6 bases. The V gene's germline CDR1 is SGHRS and CDR2 YFSETQ. Here the CDR3 DNA reads TGCGCCAGCAGCTATGCCATTCCCGGGACTAGCGGGAGAGTCTCCGGGGAGCTGTTTTTT. Translating gives CASSYAIPGTSGRVSGELFF. Complete variable domain (other parts from reference TRBV5-1 and TRBJ2-2): KAGVTQTPRYLIKTRGQQVTLSCSPISGHRSVSWYQQTPGQGLQFLFEYFSETQRNKGNFPGRFSGRQFSNSRSEMNVSTLELGDSALYLCASSYAIPGTSGRVSGELFFGEGSRLTVL.

This clone was detected only once. The chain employs TRBV11-3 and TRBJ1-2; 9 nucleotides line up with TRBD1. From germline, CDR1 is SGHNT and CDR2 YENEEA. V dropped 3 bases and J dropped 4; count of bases not matched to a gene: 6. CDR3 length: 15 residues. In DNA form, the CDR3 reads TGTGCCAGCAGCTTCACCGGGACAGGGCCCTATGGCTACACCTTC. This encodes CASSFTGTGPYGYTF.

The V call is TRBV3-1 (or the pseudogene TRBV3-2), the J call TRBJ1-3, with unresolved D. This CDR3 is built from 17 residues. V gave up 4 bases and J gave up 0 bases, with 16 bases separating them. Germline V gives CDR1 LGHDT, CDR2 YNNKEL (reference sequence). CDR3 region: CASSRTLGGISGNTIYF. The CDR3 nucleotides are TGTGCCAGCAGCCGTACTTTGGGCGGCATCTCTGGAAACACCATATATTTT.

The chain couples TRBV4-1 to TRBJ1-1, with D unresolved. Germline assignment: CDR1 MGHRA and CDR2 YSYEKL. The CDR3 contains 15 residues. Trimming left V 4 bases short and J 1 base short, with 13 bases between. CDR3 in DNA: TGCGCCAGCAGCCTATTGAACGACGGGAACACTGAAGCTTTCTTT. Its protein product is CASSLLNDGNTEAFF.

Notes on this clone: The junction does not match germline at one end; this may be a read error. This sequence joins TRBV7-7 and TRBJ2-5; 8 nucleotides line up with TRBD1. The CDR3 runs 15 residues. Germline assignment: CDR1 SSHAT and CDR2 FNYEAQ (reference sequence). The CDR3 nucleotides read TGTGCTAGCAGCGATCGCACCCAGGGGGCAGAGACCCAGTACTTC. Its translation: CASSDRTQGAETQYF.

J is TRBJ2-7 and V is TRBV7-2; 13 bases agree with TRBD2. V shed 5 bases and J 2 bases; nucleotides not matched to a gene: 12. CDR1 and CDR2 (germline): SGHTA, FQGNSA. This CDR3 has 18 amino acids. Here the CDR3 reads CASSRGLAGLTVAYEQYF. CDR3 bases: TGTGCCAGCAGCAGGGGACTAGCGGGATTAACCGTAGCCTACGAGCAGTACTTC.

This chain joins TRBV21-1 and TRBJ1-3. TRBV21-1 is shown as a pseudogene. This CDR3 is 18 amino acids long. The CDR3 reads CASSTGGWGWCGGNTIYF. CDR3 in DNA: TGTGCCAGCAGCACCGGGGGGTGGGGATGGTGTGGTGGAAACACCATATATTTT.

This chain connects TRBV7-2 to TRBJ2-7; 11 bases agree with TRBD2. The CDR3 totals 15 residues. Germline V gene lookup returns CDR1 SGHTA and CDR2 FQGNSA. With V trimmed by 5 bases and J by 2 bases, 5 bases remained unmatched. The CDR3 region is CASSLGTSGTYEQYF. DNA for the CDR3: TGTGCCAGCAGCCTCGGGACTAGCGGCACCTACGAGCAGTACTTC.

This clone was picked up a small number of times. The chain couples TRBV28 to TRBJ1-5; unclear D gene. V was cut by 3 bases and J by 1 base, with 4 bases left in between. The CDR3 is 13 residues long. Germline lookup yields CDR1 MDHEN and CDR2 SYDVKM. This chain's CDR3 is CASSFTSNQPQHF. CDR3 nucleotides: TGTGCCAGCAGTTTTACAAGCAATCAGCCCCAGCATTTT.

The rearrangement joins TRBV4-1 to TRBJ2-1, with a possible D match to TRBD2 (6 bases). Trimming removed 0 bases from V and 7 bases from J, with 19 bases in between. Germline CDR1 is MGHRA and CDR2 is YSYEKL. This CDR3 spans 17 amino acids. The CDR3 protein is CASSQDGGATPLNEQFF. CDR3 nucleotides: TGCGCCAGCAGCCAAGATGGCGGGGCCACCCCCTTAAATGAGCAGTTCTTC.

V gene TRBV7-6 combines with J gene TRBJ1-1; D possibly corresponds to TRBD1 (5 bases). CDR3 length: 16 residues. From germline, CDR1 is SGHVS and CDR2 FNYEAQ. V lost 1 base, J lost 6 bases, and 18 bases lay in between. CDR3 amino acids: CASSLVGVALRAEAFF. The CDR3, as DNA: TGTGCCAGCAGCTTAGTGGGGGTGGCCCTAAGAGCTGAAGCTTTCTTT.

The chain links TRBV9 to TRBJ2-5; 8 bases are a match to TRBD2. Trimming took 2 bases from V and 6 from J; bases not matched to a gene: 6. Germline V CDR1 and CDR2: SGDLS, YYNGEE. The CDR3 has 14 amino acids. CDR3 residues: CASSVSPGGKTQYF. The CDR3, as DNA: TGTGCCAGCAGCGTTTCGCCGGGGGGGAAGACCCAGTACTTC. The variable domain in full, completed from reference TRBV9 and TRBJ2-5, reads DSGVTQTPKHLITATGQRVTLRCSPRSGDLSVYWYQQSLDQGLQFLIQYYNGEERAKGNILERFSAQQFPDLHSELNLSSLELGDSALYFCASSVSPGGKTQYFGPGTRLLVL.

V usage is TRBV7-9 and J usage is TRBJ2-1; D ambiguous. V was pared by 0 bases and J by 6 bases, with 3 bases between. Germline V gives CDR1 SEHNR, CDR2 FQNEAQ (reference sequence). The CDR3 consists of 12 residues. The CDR3 DNA reads TGTGCCAGCAGCTTAGCGCTCAATGAGCAGTTCTTC. Its translation: CASSLALNEQFF.

CDR3 coding DNA: TGTGCCAGCAGTCCGACAGGATACAAGCAGTACTTC. It encodes CASSPTGYKQYF. The chain employs TRBV28 and TRBJ2-7, with a possible D match to TRBD1 (6 bases). V was clipped by 5 bases and J by 8 bases, with 13 bases between them. The V gene's germline CDR1 is MDHEN and CDR2 SYDVKM. The length of the CDR3 is 12 residues.

This chain uses TRBV3-1 (or the pseudogene TRBV3-2) with TRBJ2-2, with TRBD2 matching over 12 bases. The CDR3 is made up of 17 amino acids. The trim removed 1 base at V and 4 bases at J, leaving 4 bases unmatched. Germline CDR1 is LGHDT and CDR2 is YNNKEL (reference sequence). CDR3 region: CASSQGLAGVGTGELFF. The CDR3 DNA sequence: TGTGCCAGCAGCCAAGGACTAGCGGGAGTCGGCACCGGGGAGCTGTTTTTT.

V gene TRBV15 combines with J gene TRBJ2-1; D possibly corresponds to TRBD2 (5 bases). CDR3 length equals 14 residues. The germline V gene has CDR1 LNHNV and CDR2 YYDKDF (reference sequence). The V and J ends lost 9 bases and 3 bases respectively, with 15 bases between them. Here the CDR3 reads CATSIERNYNEQFF. Here the CDR3 DNA reads TGTGCCACTTCGATTGAGCGGAACTACAATGAGCAGTTCTTC.

This chain joins TRBV6-5 and TRBJ1-5, with 9 bases that match TRBD1. CDR1 and CDR2 from the germline V gene are MNHEY and SVGAGI. The CDR3 spans 16 residues. The V segment lost 0 bases and the J segment 9 bases; nucleotides outside the gene matches: 9. CDR3 in amino acids: CASSYSGDRAQGPQHF. In nucleotides, the CDR3 is TGTGCCAGCAGTTACTCTGGGGACAGGGCGCAAGGGCCCCAGCATTTT.

V and J are TRBV20-1 and TRBJ1-1; D remains ambiguous. Germline V gene sequence: CDR1 DFQATT, CDR2 SNEGSKA (reference sequence). Deletions cut 7 bases from V and 1 base from J, with 7 bases between. The length of the CDR3 is 11 residues. The chain's CDR3 is CSGYQNTEAFF. In DNA form, the CDR3 reads TGCAGTGGATATCAGAACACTGAAGCTTTCTTT.

This sequence joins TRBV24-1 and TRBJ1-2; maybe TRBD1 (5 bases). The V and J ends lost 3 bases and 7 bases respectively, with 11 bases between them. The length of the CDR3 is 13 residues. Germline V gene sequence: CDR1 KGHDR, CDR2 SFDVKD. The CDR3 region is CATSDPGMIGYTF. In DNA form, the CDR3 reads TGTGCCACCAGTGATCCAGGGATGATTGGCTACACCTTC.

The chain joins TRBV28 to TRBJ1-5; 9 bases map to TRBD1. The germline V gene encodes CDR1 MDHEN and CDR2 SYDVKM. V dropped 5 bases and J dropped 9; count of bases not matched to a gene: 8. The CDR3 is 14 residues long. The CDR3 DNA is TGTGCCAGCAGTCTACAGGGGGCCCTAAGGCCCCAGCATTTT. Protein product: CASSLQGALRPQHF.